This T cell receptor beta chain was identified in a study of tumor-infiltrating lymphocytes in primary liver carcinoma (dated by TCRdb to the late 2010s). In terms of the full investigation: Between November 2015 and March 2016, a few patients in China with histopathologically diagnosed primary liver carcinoma had surgical resection. The five patients, three men and two women aged 30 to 69 years, had hepatocellular carcinoma (four) or combined HCC and intrahepatic cholangiocarcinoma (one). The five patients had tumors of stage T1-T3 N0M0, with maximum diameters ranging from roughly 4 to 11 cm. Each sample produced roughly 3.5 to 7.13 million productive TCRbeta reads, and read depth showed no significant difference between tissue types. TCRbeta repertoire sequencing, expression microarrays and whole-exome sequencing were combined in the study across five regions of each liver tumor, with adjacent normal tissue and blood also included. TCRbeta repertoire sequencing covered about 35 specimens from 5 patients: 25 or so tumor regions, 5 adjacent noncancerous liver tissues and 5 peripheral blood samples. Reproducibility between technical replicate repertoires was high, with correlation coefficients above 0.98 and mean shared-clone rates about 0.91.

General findings and caveats noted by the study authors: With just a handful of patients in the study, the authors point out that the findings should be validated in a larger study. Bulk unsorted samples precluded comparing CD4+ and CD8+ T cell repertoires. The top 250 clones made up a significantly larger repertoire fraction in tumors than in blood (p = 0.039). Because sequencing covered only the TCR beta chain and unpaired alpha chains were not captured, true repertoire diversity is likely underestimated. Repertoire overlap was found to be higher between tumor regions (mean around 35%) than between tumor-adjacent (roughly 17%) or tumor-blood (about 14%) pairs, consistent with antigen-driven expansion.

RNA from unsorted whole blood was extracted with TRIzol reagent, and germline DNA was obtained with the DNeasy Blood & Tissue kit. At the time of sampling, the patients had chronic HBV infection and had not received any treatment. Before surgery, about 3.9 milliliters of peripheral blood were drawn into K2EDTA tubes. The CDR3 measures 16 amino acids from cysteine to phenylalanine. Only the CDR3 portion is preserved as DNA: 48 bases, with reading frame beginning at the first base. Remarks on this clonotype: Which antigen it targets is not known. No much larger clone is present one base from it, and per-base qualities are unavailable.

A constant-region primer and ProtoScript II reverse transcriptase were used to reverse-transcribe TCRbeta-specific cDNA from about 500 ng total RNA. The TCRbeta libraries were prepared through three rounds of nested multiplex PCR following a slightly modified ARM-PCR procedure. Multiplex TRBV1-TRBV30 forward primers and a Cbeta reverse primer were used in the first two PCR rounds, each of which was run for roughly 9 cycles. Sample barcodes and Illumina adapters were attached in a final 25-cycle PCR using Deep VentR polymerase. Before sequencing, amplicons between 200 and 500 bp were purified from gel using a QIAquick gel extraction kit. TCRbeta amplicons were sequenced on an Illumina HiSeq 2500 with 250-bp paired-end reads. The paper's processing steps were these. To recover full CDR3 sequences, reads were quality-trimmed using Trimmomatic v0.33 and paired reads were then merged using FLASH v1.2.11. MiGEC v1.2.1b assigned V, D and J germline segments to the rearranged TCRbeta sequences. Clonotype statistics, along with Shannon-Wiener diversity indices, were calculated using VDJtools v1.0.0. To cut down on sampling bias, every analysis after diversity analysis relied on just the 250 most abundant clonotypes from each sample. Clones were called with MiXCR by TCRdb after fastp trimmed the public reads at Q25, and only in-frame beta chains were retained. Each CDR3 protein appears once, grouped with its most common genes and DNA. V and J calls and clone size were set by TCRdb, not the authors. The sample contains about 200,000 distinct CDR3 sequences, around three fifths of them found a single time. 6% to 8.5% of the sample is in the top ten clones.

The chain joins TRBV21-1 to TRBJ2-3; the table names TRBD2, a call not compared with the DNA. TRBV21-1 is a pseudogene. The material sequenced was peripheral blood. The origin of this receptor is a woman between 55 and 75 years old with primary liver carcinoma and hepatitis B virus infection. CDR3 reads: CASSQSYSGSGDTQYF. In nucleotide form, the sequence is TGTGCCAGCAGCCAATCCTATAGCGGGAGTGGGGATACGCAGTATTTT.